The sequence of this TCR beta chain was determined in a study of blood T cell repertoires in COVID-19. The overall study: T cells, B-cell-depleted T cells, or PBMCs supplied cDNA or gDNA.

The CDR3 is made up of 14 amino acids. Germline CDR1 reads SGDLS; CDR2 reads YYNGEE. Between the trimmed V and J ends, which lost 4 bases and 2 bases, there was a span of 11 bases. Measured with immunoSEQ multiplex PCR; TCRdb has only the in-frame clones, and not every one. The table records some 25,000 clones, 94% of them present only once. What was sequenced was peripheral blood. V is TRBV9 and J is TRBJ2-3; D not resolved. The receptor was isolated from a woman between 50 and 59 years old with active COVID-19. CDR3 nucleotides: TGTGCCAGCAGCTTTGACTCCTACACAGATACGCAGTATTTT. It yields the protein CASSFDSYTDTQYF.